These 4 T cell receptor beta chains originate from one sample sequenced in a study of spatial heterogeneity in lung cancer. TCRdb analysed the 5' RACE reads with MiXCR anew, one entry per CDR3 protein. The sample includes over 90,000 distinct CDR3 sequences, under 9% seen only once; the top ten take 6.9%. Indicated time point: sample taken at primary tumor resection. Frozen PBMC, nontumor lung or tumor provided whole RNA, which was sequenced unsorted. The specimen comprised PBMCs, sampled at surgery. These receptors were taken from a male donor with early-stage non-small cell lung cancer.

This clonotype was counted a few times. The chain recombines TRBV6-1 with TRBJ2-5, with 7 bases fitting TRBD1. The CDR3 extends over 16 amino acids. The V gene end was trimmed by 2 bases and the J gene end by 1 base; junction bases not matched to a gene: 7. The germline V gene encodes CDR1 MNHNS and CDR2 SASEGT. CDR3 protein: CASSEPRTGFQETQYF. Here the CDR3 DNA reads TGTGCCAGCAGTGAACCTCGGACAGGCTTCCAAGAGACCCAGTACTTC.

Written as DNA, the CDR3 is TGTGCCAGCAGCTTAAACAGCTACAATGAGCAGTTCTTC. Translating it yields CASSLNSYNEQFF. The J gene is TRBJ2-1, the V gene TRBV7-2; D is undetermined. Trimming removed 2 bases from V and 3 bases from J, with 5 bases in between. The CDR3 runs to 13 residues. Germline V CDR1 and CDR2: SGHTA, FQGNSA.

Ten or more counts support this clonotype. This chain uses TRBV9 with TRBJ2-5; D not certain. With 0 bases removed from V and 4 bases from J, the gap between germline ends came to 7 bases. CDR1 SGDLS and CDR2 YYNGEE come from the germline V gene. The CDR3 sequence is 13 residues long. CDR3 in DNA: TGTGCCAGCAGCGTAGGAGCTACAGAGACCCAGTACTTC. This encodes CASSVGATETQYF.

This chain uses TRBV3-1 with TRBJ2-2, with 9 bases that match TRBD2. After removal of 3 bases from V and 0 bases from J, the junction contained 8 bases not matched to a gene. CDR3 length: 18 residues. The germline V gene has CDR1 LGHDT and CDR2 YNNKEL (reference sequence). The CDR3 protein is CASSHGHPSGANTGELFF. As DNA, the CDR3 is TGTGCCAGCAGCCATGGACACCCTAGCGGGGCGAACACCGGGGAGCTGTTTTTT. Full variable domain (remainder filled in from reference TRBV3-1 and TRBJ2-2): DTAVSQTPKYLVTQMGNDKSIKCEQNLGHDTMYWYKQDSKKFLKIMFSYNNKELIINETVPNRFSPKSPDKAHLNLHINSLELGDSAVYFCASSHGHPSGANTGELFFGEGSRLTVL.